This T cell receptor (beta chain) originates from a study of T-cell reconstitution after alpha-beta-depleted transplantation in children. Trimming removed 6 bases at V and 3 bases at J, with 12 bases between. CDR1 is KGHDR and CDR2 is SFDVKD in the germline V gene. The CDR3 runs 14 residues. The TCRbeta library was prepared with unique molecular identifiers. TCRdb fed the PCR reads into MiXCR, producing one record per CDR3 protein. Altogether about 870,000 distinct CDR3 sequences are present, under 20% being singletons, with the ten largest covering approximately 4.5%. In its sample, this clonotype was seen many times.

The TCR was taken from a male patient under 18 who had a stem cell transplant for acute lymphoblastic leukemia, so the T cells may come from the graft donor. The sequences come from PBMCs, mostly from graft donor cells, collected 360 days after TCRalphabeta/CD19-depleted stem cell transplant. This chain joins TRBV24-1 and TRBJ2-3, with D possibly TRBD1 on 6 matching bases. CDR3 sequence (DNA): TGTGCCACCAGTATCAGGGGACAAACAGATACGCAGTATTTT. Protein product: CATSIRGQTDTQYF.